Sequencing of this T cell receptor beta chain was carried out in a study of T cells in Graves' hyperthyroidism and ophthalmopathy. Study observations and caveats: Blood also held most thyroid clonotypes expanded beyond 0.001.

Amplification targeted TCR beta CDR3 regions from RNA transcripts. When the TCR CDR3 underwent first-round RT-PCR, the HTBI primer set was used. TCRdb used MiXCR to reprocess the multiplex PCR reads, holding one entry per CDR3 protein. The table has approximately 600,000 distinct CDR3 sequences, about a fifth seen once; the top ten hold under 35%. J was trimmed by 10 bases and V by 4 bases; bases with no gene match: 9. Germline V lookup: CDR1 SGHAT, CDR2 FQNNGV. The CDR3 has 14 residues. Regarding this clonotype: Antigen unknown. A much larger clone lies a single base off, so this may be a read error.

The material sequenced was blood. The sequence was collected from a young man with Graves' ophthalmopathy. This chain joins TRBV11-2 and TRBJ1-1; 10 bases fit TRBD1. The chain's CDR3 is CASSSGTGVLGAFF. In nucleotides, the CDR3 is TGTGCCAGCAGCTCAGGGACAGGGGTTCTTGGAGCTTTCTTT.